These T cell receptor beta chains were read from a single sample in a study of control samples from healthy donors and cancer patients. The data were produced by immunoSEQ multiplex PCR, yet TCRdb's version contains in-frame clones alone and is incomplete. In the table there are some 56,000 clones, roughly 96% of which are singletons. Sample: blood. These receptors originate from a young man in good health. CDR3s include the opening cysteine and the closing phenylalanine or tryptophan. The order of the fields is D gene, clone size, V gene, J gene, CDR3 DNA, CDR3 protein. The D gene is left open where the match is weak. Clone size appears in some rows only: once, few, many, or a class for an expanded clone.

d_gene: TRBD1
abundance: -
v_gene: TRBV11-2
j_gene: TRBJ1-1
CDR3nt: TGTGCCACCCGGGGGCAGGGGGCAGCTGAAGCTTTCTTT
CDR3aa: CATRGQGAAEAFF

d_gene: TRBD1
abundance: -
v_gene: TRBV9
j_gene: TRBJ2-3
CDR3nt: TGTGCCAGCAGCGTAGGGACAGGGGCAGATACGCAGTATTTT
CDR3aa: CASSVGTGADTQYF

d_gene: -
abundance: -
v_gene: TRBV28
j_gene: TRBJ2-7
CDR3nt: TGTGCCAGCAGAACCACGATTTACGAGCAGTACTTC
CDR3aa: CASRTTIYEQYF

d_gene: TRBD2
abundance: -
v_gene: TRBV5-1
j_gene: TRBJ2-7
CDR3nt: TGCGCCAGTGGACTAGCGGGAGCTTACGAGCAGTACTTC
CDR3aa: CASGLAGAYEQYF

d_gene: -
abundance: -
v_gene: TRBV19
j_gene: TRBJ1-1
CDR3nt: TGTGCCAGCTCCGAGGGCGCTGAAGCTTTCTTT
CDR3aa: CASSEGAEAFF

d_gene: -
abundance: -
v_gene: TRBV10-1
j_gene: TRBJ2-7
CDR3nt: TGCGCCAGCAGTGACGGGGGAAATTCCTACGAGCAGTACTTC
CDR3aa: CASSDGGNSYEQYF

d_gene: TRBD1
abundance: -
v_gene: TRBV6-5
j_gene: TRBJ1-6
CDR3nt: TGTGCCAGCACCGGGGGACAGGGTTATTCACCCCTCCACTTT
CDR3aa: CASTGGQGYSPLHF

d_gene: TRBD2
abundance: once
v_gene: TRBV19
j_gene: TRBJ2-5
CDR3nt: TGTGCCAGTATGGATGGGTCTAGCGGCCGCTTTAACCAAGAGACCCAGTACTTC
CDR3aa: CASMDGSSGRFNQETQYF

d_gene: -
abundance: -
v_gene: TRBV3-1/TRBV3-2
j_gene: TRBJ2-2
CDR3nt: TGTGCCAGCAGCCCTCAAACGACCAACACCGGGGAGCTGTTTTTT
CDR3aa: CASSPQTTNTGELFF

d_gene: -
abundance: -
v_gene: TRBV16
j_gene: TRBJ1-1
CDR3nt: TGTGCCAGCAGCCGCCTACAGGCGGGGACTGAAGCTTTCTTT
CDR3aa: CASSRLQAGTEAFF

d_gene: -
abundance: -
v_gene: TRBV11-2
j_gene: TRBJ1-1
CDR3nt: TGTGCCAGCAGCTTAGGACTGAACACTGAAGCTTTCTTT
CDR3aa: CASSLGLNTEAFF

d_gene: -
abundance: once
v_gene: TRBV3-1/TRBV3-2
j_gene: TRBJ1-1
CDR3nt: TGTGCCAGCAGCCAAGGGGACGGAACTTGGGAAGCTTTCTTT
CDR3aa: CASSQGDGTWEAFF

d_gene: TRBD1
abundance: -
v_gene: TRBV13
j_gene: TRBJ2-7
CDR3nt: TGTGCCAGCAGCCTAGGACAGGCTGACGCCTACGAGCAGTACTTC
CDR3aa: CASSLGQADAYEQYF

d_gene: TRBD2
abundance: -
v_gene: TRBV7-6
j_gene: TRBJ2-1
CDR3nt: TGTGCCAGCAGCTCCGGACTAGCGGGGAACAATGAGCAGTTCTTC
CDR3aa: CASSSGLAGNNEQFF

d_gene: -
abundance: -
v_gene: TRBV28
j_gene: TRBJ1-1
CDR3nt: TGTGCCAGCAGTGACCCCGCGGGCAATGCTGAAGCTTTCTTT
CDR3aa: CASSDPAGNAEAFF

d_gene: -
abundance: -
v_gene: TRBV7-3
j_gene: TRBJ2-2
CDR3nt: TGTGCCAGCAGCTTAAACGGAGTTGCCGGGGAGCTGTTTTTT
CDR3aa: CASSLNGVAGELFF

d_gene: -
abundance: once
v_gene: TRBV9
j_gene: TRBJ2-3
CDR3nt: TGTGCCAGCAGCGTAGTAGGCTCAGATACGCAGTATTTT
CDR3aa: CASSVVGSDTQYF

d_gene: -
abundance: -
v_gene: TRBV7-8
j_gene: TRBJ2-7
CDR3nt: TGTGCCAGCAGCTCGACAGTTAAACTGTACTTC
CDR3aa: CASSSTVKLYF

d_gene: -
abundance: -
v_gene: TRBV6-1
j_gene: TRBJ1-5
CDR3nt: TGTGCCAGCAGTGAGCGTTATCGGGGCAATCAGCCCCAGCATTTT
CDR3aa: CASSERYRGNQPQHF

d_gene: TRBD1
abundance: -
v_gene: TRBV19
j_gene: TRBJ2-7
CDR3nt: TGTGCCAGTAGTATGGGCGGACAGGGAAACTACGAGCAGTACTTC
CDR3aa: CASSMGGQGNYEQYF

d_gene: -
abundance: -
v_gene: TRBV29-1
j_gene: TRBJ2-7
CDR3nt: TGCAGCGTCGTGTCACTCTCCTACGAGCAGTACTTC
CDR3aa: CSVVSLSYEQYF

d_gene: TRBD1
abundance: -
v_gene: TRBV15
j_gene: TRBJ1-5
CDR3nt: TGTGCCACCAGCACCAGGGGGCTCAGTAGCAATCAGCCCCAGCATTTT
CDR3aa: CATSTRGLSSNQPQHF

d_gene: TRBD2
abundance: -
v_gene: TRBV6-6
j_gene: TRBJ2-1
CDR3nt: TGTGCCACCGAATTTAGCGGGAGCCACAATGAGCAGTTCTTC
CDR3aa: CATEFSGSHNEQFF

d_gene: -
abundance: -
v_gene: TRBV27
j_gene: TRBJ2-1
CDR3nt: TGTGCCAGCAGGGGGACACACAATGAGCAGTTCTTC
CDR3aa: CASRGTHNEQFF

d_gene: -
abundance: -
v_gene: TRBV7-2
j_gene: TRBJ1-6
CDR3nt: TGTGCCAGCAGCCTTTTGGTTCCACCCCTCCACTTT
CDR3aa: CASSLLVPPLHF

d_gene: TRBD1
abundance: -
v_gene: TRBV4-2
j_gene: TRBJ1-4
CDR3nt: TGTGCCAGCAGCCAAGCCGCAGGGGGCAGCGGTGAAAAACTGTTTTTT
CDR3aa: CASSQAAGGSGEKLFF

d_gene: -
abundance: -
v_gene: TRBV19
j_gene: TRBJ2-1
CDR3nt: TGTGCCAGTAGTATCGACGGCACCTACAATGAGCAGTTCTTC
CDR3aa: CASSIDGTYNEQFF

d_gene: -
abundance: -
v_gene: TRBV30
j_gene: TRBJ2-5
CDR3nt: TGTGCCTGGAGTGTGTTCTTGGTCGGGAAGACCCAGTACTTC
CDR3aa: CAWSVFLVGKTQYF

d_gene: TRBD2
abundance: -
v_gene: TRBV4-1
j_gene: TRBJ2-7
CDR3nt: TGCGCCAGCAGCCAGGGACTAGCGGGACGCGAGCAGTACTTC
CDR3aa: CASSQGLAGREQYF

d_gene: TRBD1
abundance: -
v_gene: TRBV6-5
j_gene: TRBJ1-2
CDR3nt: TGTGCCAGCAGGGGACAGGGGATTGGATATGGCTACACCTTC
CDR3aa: CASRGQGIGYGYTF

d_gene: TRBD1
abundance: -
v_gene: TRBV28
j_gene: TRBJ2-7
CDR3nt: TGTGCCAGCAGTTGGTATCGGAAGGGGACAGGGTTCTACTACGAGCAGTACTTC
CDR3aa: CASSWYRKGTGFYYEQYF

d_gene: -
abundance: once
v_gene: TRBV7-7
j_gene: TRBJ2-1
CDR3nt: TGTGCTAGCAGCTTAGGGGAGAGCTCCTACAATGAGCAGTTCTTC
CDR3aa: CASSLGESSYNEQFF

d_gene: -
abundance: once
v_gene: TRBV28
j_gene: TRBJ1-5
CDR3nt: TGTGCCAGCAGTCCCCCATTAATCGATCAGCCCCAGCATTTT
CDR3aa: CASSPPLIDQPQHF

d_gene: -
abundance: once
v_gene: TRBV11-2
j_gene: TRBJ1-2
CDR3nt: TGTGCCAGCAGCTACGCCCTTAACTATGGCTACATCTTC
CDR3aa: CASSYALNYGYIF

d_gene: TRBD1
abundance: -
v_gene: TRBV18
j_gene: TRBJ1-4
CDR3nt: TGTGCCAGCTCACCAGAGACAGGGGATGAAAAACTGTTTTTT
CDR3aa: CASSPETGDEKLFF

d_gene: TRBD2
abundance: -
v_gene: TRBV5-1
j_gene: TRBJ2-1
CDR3nt: TGCGCCAGCAGCCCGCGGCGGGCGGGAGCCAATGAGCAGTTCTTC
CDR3aa: CASSPRRAGANEQFF

d_gene: -
abundance: -
v_gene: TRBV7-2
j_gene: TRBJ1-2
CDR3nt: TGTGCCAGCAGCCCCCAGGGCCGTGGAAATGGCTACACCTTC
CDR3aa: CASSPQGRGNGYTF

d_gene: -
abundance: -
v_gene: TRBV6-9
j_gene: TRBJ1-6
CDR3nt: TGTGCCAGCAGTTATTCTCGGGTCAAAAGTGGTTCACCCCTCCACTTT
CDR3aa: CASSYSRVKSGSPLHF

d_gene: -
abundance: -
v_gene: TRBV27
j_gene: TRBJ2-6
CDR3nt: TGTGCCAGCAGTTTACCGTACTCTGGGGCCAACGTCCTGACTTTC
CDR3aa: CASSLPYSGANVLTF

d_gene: TRBD1
abundance: -
v_gene: TRBV19
j_gene: TRBJ1-2
CDR3nt: TGTGCCAGTAGTACGGGACAGGGGGCGATCTATGGCTACACCTTC
CDR3aa: CASSTGQGAIYGYTF

d_gene: -
abundance: -
v_gene: TRBV6-1
j_gene: TRBJ1-1
CDR3nt: TGTGCCAGCAGTGAATATAAGAGCCTTGAAGCTTTCTTT
CDR3aa: CASSEYKSLEAFF

d_gene: -
abundance: -
v_gene: TRBV5-1
j_gene: TRBJ2-7
CDR3nt: TGCGCCAGCAGCTTGGGGGCAGGGGAGTACGAGCAGTACTTC
CDR3aa: CASSLGAGEYEQYF

d_gene: TRBD1
abundance: -
v_gene: TRBV5-1
j_gene: TRBJ1-4
CDR3nt: TGCGCCAGCAGCTCCCGGGACAGGGGGAATGAAAAACTGTTTTTT
CDR3aa: CASSSRDRGNEKLFF

d_gene: -
abundance: -
v_gene: TRBV29-1
j_gene: TRBJ2-5
CDR3nt: TGCAGCGCCCAACCAGGGTCGGAGACCCAGTACTTC
CDR3aa: CSAQPGSETQYF

d_gene: -
abundance: once
v_gene: TRBV3-1/TRBV3-2
j_gene: TRBJ2-2
CDR3nt: TGTGCCAGCAGCCAGGGGTGGAACACCGGGGAGCTGTTTTTT
CDR3aa: CASSQGWNTGELFF

d_gene: -
abundance: -
v_gene: TRBV6-2/TRBV6-3
j_gene: TRBJ2-7
CDR3nt: TGTGCCAGCAGTTACTCGGGAGGGGGCTACGAGCAGTACTTC
CDR3aa: CASSYSGGGYEQYF

d_gene: TRBD1
abundance: -
v_gene: TRBV19
j_gene: TRBJ2-7
CDR3nt: TGTGCCAGTAGTCCGGACAGGGGGCGCTTCCACGAGCAGTACTTC
CDR3aa: CASSPDRGRFHEQYF

d_gene: TRBD2
abundance: -
v_gene: TRBV7-3
j_gene: TRBJ2-3
CDR3nt: TGTGCCAGCAGCTTAGCGGGAGTTACAGATACGCAGTATTTT
CDR3aa: CASSLAGVTDTQYF

d_gene: -
abundance: -
v_gene: TRBV5-6
j_gene: TRBJ1-4
CDR3nt: TGTGCCAGCAGCCTTCTTGGGGATGAAAAACTGTTTTTT
CDR3aa: CASSLLGDEKLFF

d_gene: -
abundance: once
v_gene: TRBV7-6
j_gene: TRBJ1-6
CDR3nt: TGTGCCAGCAGCTTAGCGACGAATTCACCCCTCCACTTT
CDR3aa: CASSLATNSPLHF

d_gene: -
abundance: -
v_gene: TRBV5-1
j_gene: TRBJ2-2
CDR3nt: TGCGCCAGCAGCTTGGGTGGGACGAAGACCACCGGGGAGCTGTTTTTT
CDR3aa: CASSLGGTKTTGELFF

d_gene: -
abundance: -
v_gene: TRBV5-1
j_gene: TRBJ1-4
CDR3nt: TGCGCCAGCAGCTTGAGAGGGGAAGAAAAACTGTTTTTT
CDR3aa: CASSLRGEEKLFF

d_gene: TRBD1
abundance: once
v_gene: TRBV5-4
j_gene: TRBJ1-2
CDR3nt: TGTGCCAGCAGCCCAGATGGACAGGGAGTTTTTGGCTACACCTTC
CDR3aa: CASSPDGQGVFGYTF